The clone carrying this T cell receptor (beta chain) was counted many times. Its antigen is unidentified. This record belongs to a study of neurological immune-mediated disorders. Across the study: The 35 or so patients with multiple sclerosis comprised roughly 31 relapsing-remitting cases and 3 secondary progressive cases. Study-level findings and limits: Expanded clones shared no CDR3 amino acid sequences across subjects, suggesting private repertoires in all groups.

Per germline, CDR1 MNHNY and CDR2 SVGAGI (reference sequence). The CDR3 totals 12 residues. Trimming stripped 5 bases from V and 1 base from J, with 5 bases between. With 10-nucleotide random UMIs, 5'RACE was used to make the cDNA. In TCRdb, the 5' RACE reads were re-called with MiXCR into one record per CDR3 protein. The sample shows about 71,000 distinct CDR3 sequences, 3% to 4% of them seen only once. The unsorted libraries were generated from a total of 2 million PBMCs, which had been stored in RNAlater at -80 C. Sequenced: PBMCs. The chain links TRBV6-6 to TRBJ1-1; D is ambiguous. The origin of this receptor is a man aged 35 to 55 with multiple sclerosis. The DNA of the CDR3 is TGTGCCAGCAGTCACACGAACACTGAAGCTTTCTTT. Translation gives CASSHTNTEAFF.